Below are 7 T cell receptor beta chains sequenced from a single sample in a study of cytomegalovirus exposure and HLA in healthy donors. With 60 Vbeta and 13 Jbeta primers, the PCR was carried out. TCRdb's copy holds only in-frame clones and misses some; the assay was immunoSEQ multiplex PCR. The top ten clones hold approximately 1.6% of a sample with roughly 140,000 clones, just over 70% of them seen once. The specimen was PBMCs. The receptors originated from a woman younger than 45 in good health and CMV-seronegative.

The gene calls are TRBV10-3 and TRBJ2-2, with TRBD1 identical over 9 bases. Germline-derived CDR1 and CDR2 are ENHRY and SYGVKD. With 2 bases clipped from V and 4 bases from J, the junction kept 5 bases outside the gene matches. CDR3 length equals 16 residues. In DNA form, the CDR3 reads TGTGCCATCAGTGAGATGGGACAGGGTGGCACCGGGGAGCTGTTTTTT. Encoded protein: CAISEMGQGGTGELFF.

J is TRBJ1-5 and V is TRBV2; TRBD1 is a possible D gene (5 bases). This CDR3 has 13 amino acids. Germline V gene data show CDR1 as SNHLY and CDR2 as FYNNEI. Trimming removed 6 bases at V and 6 bases at J, with 12 bases between. CDR3 region: CASSREGGQPQHF. DNA for the CDR3: TGTGCCAGCAGCAGGGAGGGAGGTCAGCCCCAGCATTTT.

The chain joins TRBV30 to TRBJ1-2, with D maybe TRBD1 (6 bases). The CDR3 is 12 amino acids. The germline gives CDR1 GTSNPN, CDR2 SVGIG (reference sequence). V lost 5 bases and J lost 4, with 11 bases in between. The CDR3 sequence is CAWWTEPYGYTF. DNA of the CDR3: TGTGCCTGGTGGACAGAACCCTATGGCTACACCTTC.

The gene calls are TRBV7-9 and TRBJ2-1; D unclear. This CDR3 contains 15 residues. Trimming took 6 bases from V and 3 from J, leaving 15 bases between them. Germline V CDR1 and CDR2: SEHNR, FQNEAQ (reference sequence). Written as DNA, the CDR3 is TGTGCCAGCAGTTCTGGGCCCCCGCTCTACAATGAGCAGTTCTTC. Its translation is CASSSGPPLYNEQFF.

The CDR3 bases are TGTGCCAGCTCACTTCAGGGTCGCGCGGCTCCAGGAGCTTTCTTT. Translated: CASSLQGRAAPGAFF. This chain uses TRBV18 with TRBJ1-1; possibly TRBD1 for D (5 bases). Germline values: CDR1 KGHSH, CDR2 LQKENI. This CDR3 comprises 15 residues. Trimming cost V 4 bases and J 10 bases, with 22 bases left between them.

The chain couples TRBV28 to TRBJ2-1; TRBD2 aligns across 10 bases. Trimming at V came to 6 bases and at J to 3 bases, leaving 17 bases not matched to a gene. The CDR3 loop spans 19 amino acids. CDR1 is MDHEN and CDR2 is SYDVKM in the germline V gene. CDR3 sequence: CASSHLPGASGSGYNEQFF. CDR3 sequence (DNA): TGTGCCAGCAGCCATTTACCGGGGGCTAGCGGGAGTGGCTACAATGAGCAGTTCTTC.

This chain joins TRBV11-2 and TRBJ2-6, with 10 positions matching TRBD2. CDR1 is SGHAT, CDR2 FQNNGV, per germline. The J segment lost 0 bases and the V segment lost 5 bases, leaving 7 bases of the junction unmatched. The CDR3 is made up of 18 amino acids. CDR3 sequence: CASSPSSSGGSGANVLTF. The CDR3 bases are TGTGCCAGCAGCCCTAGCTCTAGCGGGGGCTCTGGGGCCAACGTCCTGACTTTC.